The rows below give T cell receptor beta chains drawn from one sample of a study of blood T cell repertoires in COVID-19. TCRdb's table, derived via immunoSEQ multiplex PCR, lists solely in-frame clones and lacks some. In the table there are over 95,000 clones, over 75% of which are singletons. The sample consisted of peripheral blood. The source of these receptors is a man over 45 with acute or convalescent COVID-19. Both conserved end residues are part of each CDR3. The D gene is left open where the match is weak. Clone size is not always given. Where it is, it says once, few, many or a class for expanded clones.

clone size	V gene	D gene	J gene	CDR3 DNA	CDR3 protein
NA	TRBV20-1	TRBD2	TRBJ2-3	TGCAGTGCTAGTTCGTCCCGGCTAGCGGGGGTAGATACGCAGTATTTT	CSASSSRLAGVDTQYF
NA	TRBV5-5	NA	TRBJ2-1	TGTGCCAGCAGCGCGGGACAGCCCGAGGACTACAATGAGCAGTTCTTC	CASSAGQPEDYNEQFF
NA	TRBV6-5	TRBD1	TRBJ1-2	TGTGCCAGCAGTTACTCGGGGACAGGGGGCTACACCTTC	CASSYSGTGGYTF
NA	TRBV6-1	NA	TRBJ2-2	TGTGCCAGCAGTGAGGCCCGGGAGCTGTTTTTT	CASSEARELFF
NA	TRBV5-1	NA	TRBJ2-4	TGCGCCAGCAGCTTGGACTCTAGGCCCGACGTAGCCAAAAACATTCAGTACTTC	CASSLDSRPDVAKNIQYF
NA	TRBV11-2	NA	TRBJ1-2	TGTGCCAGCAGCTTAGATCGAGCTAACTATGGCTACACCTTC	CASSLDRANYGYTF
few	TRBV7-3	NA	TRBJ2-5	TGTGCCAGCAGCCCTCTGGGGGGGGGCGCGCAAGAGACCCAGTACTTC	CASSPLGGGAQETQYF
few	TRBV27	TRBD1	TRBJ2-2	TGTGCCAGCACCCTGGGGACAGGGACCACCGGGGAGCTGTTTTTT	CASTLGTGTTGELFF
NA	TRBV30	NA	TRBJ1-1	TGTGCCTGGAGTGTACATTCCGTTTGGAACACTGAAGCTTTCTTT	CAWSVHSVWNTEAFF
few	TRBV29-1	NA	TRBJ1-2	TGCAGCGTTGAATTTTTAGTAGCGTTGGGCTACACCTTC	CSVEFLVALGYTF
NA	TRBV30	NA	TRBJ2-5	TGTGCCTGGGGAGTGGCTTCTTGGGGGGGGCTATGGGAGACCCAGTACTTC	CAWGVASWGGLWETQYF
once	TRBV24-1	TRBD2	TRBJ2-3	TGTGCCACCAGTGGAAGCGGGGGCACAGATACGCAGTATTTT	CATSGSGGTDTQYF
NA	TRBV11-2	TRBD1	TRBJ1-4	TGTGCCAGCAGCTTAGAGGGGACAGGGTTTGAAAAACTGTTTTTT	CASSLEGTGFEKLFF
NA	TRBV3-1/TRBV3-2	TRBD2	TRBJ2-1	TGTGCCAGCAGCCAAGGTTCCAGCGGGGGGCTCTATGAGCAGTTCTTC	CASSQGSSGGLYEQFF
NA	TRBV19	NA	TRBJ2-2	TGTGCCAGCCCAAGGCAGGGCACCGGGGAGCTGTTTTTT	CASPRQGTGELFF
NA	TRBV5-6	TRBD1	TRBJ1-4	TGTGCCAGCAGCCAGGGGACAGAGGGACTGACTAATGAAAAACTGTTTTTT	CASSQGTEGLTNEKLFF
few	TRBV28	NA	TRBJ2-3	TGTGCCAGCAAGGAACAGGGGAGGACAGATACGCAGTATTTT	CASKEQGRTDTQYF
NA	TRBV6-1	NA	TRBJ1-2	TGTGCCAGCAGTGACGTCGATCGGGGTGGCTACACCTTC	CASSDVDRGGYTF
NA	TRBV29-1	NA	TRBJ2-3	TGCAGCGTTGAATGGCAACAGGGGGGGAGCACAGATACGCAGTATTTT	CSVEWQQGGSTDTQYF
NA	TRBV6-5	NA	TRBJ1-1	TGTGCCAGCAGTTATGGGACACTTACTGAAGCTTTCTTT	CASSYGTLTEAFF
NA	TRBV5-8	NA	TRBJ2-1	TGTGCCAGCAGCTTGGGGCAGGGGGGCCCTTTAACTGATAGCTACAATGAGCAGTTCTTC	CASSLGQGGPLTDSYNEQFF
NA	TRBV19	TRBD2	TRBJ2-2	TGTGCCAGTAGTATAGATCTATTACTAGCGGGGAACACCGGGGAGCTGTTTTTT	CASSIDLLLAGNTGELFF
NA	TRBV5-5	NA	TRBJ2-1	TGTGCCAGCAGCTTGGAGGGGGGGCACAATGAGCAGTTCTTC	CASSLEGGHNEQFF
NA	TRBV10-3	NA	TRBJ1-3	TGTGCCATCAGTGCCACAGGGTTGTCTGGAAACACCATATATTTT	CAISATGLSGNTIYF
NA	TRBV24-1	NA	TRBJ1-6	TGTGCCACCAGTGATGGGAGCTCCTATAATTCACCCCTCCACTTT	CATSDGSSYNSPLHF
NA	TRBV5-1	TRBD2	TRBJ2-3	TGCGCCAGCAGCGTTGGGGCGGGGGGCCGGACAGATACGCAGTATTTT	CASSVGAGGRTDTQYF
NA	TRBV19	NA	TRBJ1-3	TGTGCCAGTAGTTCCCAGGGAAACACCATATATTTT	CASSSQGNTIYF
NA	TRBV19	TRBD1	TRBJ1-4	TGTGCCAGTAGTATAGACGCAGGGGGCGCAACTAATGAAAAACTGTTTTTT	CASSIDAGGATNEKLFF
NA	TRBV7-9	NA	TRBJ2-1	TGTGCCAGCAGCTTCTGGGGGGCCTACAATGAGCAGTTCTTC	CASSFWGAYNEQFF
NA	TRBV6-5	NA	TRBJ2-3	TGTGCCAGCAGTCCAGCTCGAGGGTTCACAGATACGCAGTATTTT	CASSPARGFTDTQYF
NA	TRBV6-5	TRBD1	TRBJ1-1	TGTGCCAGCAGTACCAGGGGGCTGAACACTGAAGCTTTCTTT	CASSTRGLNTEAFF
once	TRBV5-1	NA	TRBJ1-6	TGCGCCAGCAGCTTGACAACGGCAGGTGATCCCCTCCACTTT	CASSLTTAGDPLHF
NA	TRBV5-4	NA	TRBJ2-5	TGTGCCAGCAGCTTGGAGGTCCAGGGAGGAGAGACCCAGTACTTC	CASSLEVQGGETQYF
NA	TRBV30	NA	TRBJ2-3	TGTGCCTGGAGTAAGCCGCAGAAAGTCCCAGGTACGCAGTATTTT	CAWSKPQKVPGTQYF
NA	TRBV25-1	TRBD1	TRBJ1-3	TGTGCCAGCAGCCCCGGGACAGACTCTGGAAACACCATATATTTT	CASSPGTDSGNTIYF
few	TRBV21-1	NA	TRBJ1-1	TGTGCCAGCAGCAAAGGGGCAGGGAACCAGAACACTGAAGCTTTCTTT	CASSKGAGNQNTEAFF
NA	TRBV5-8	NA	TRBJ1-1	TGTGCCAGCAGCTTGGCCGGGAATACCAACACTGAAGCTTTCTTT	CASSLAGNTNTEAFF
NA	TRBV4-2	NA	TRBJ1-4	TGTGCCAGCAGCCAAGAGTACGGCAGGCTTAATGAAAAACTGTTTTTT	CASSQEYGRLNEKLFF
once	TRBV5-1	TRBD2	TRBJ2-1	TGCGCCAGCAGCCCCCTAGCGGGGGATAACAATGAGCAGTTCTTC	CASSPLAGDNNEQFF
NA	TRBV5-4	NA	TRBJ1-6	TGTGCCACCTCGACAGATCTCTATTCACCCCTCCACTTT	CATSTDLYSPLHF
NA	TRBV11-2	NA	TRBJ1-1	TGTGCCAGCAGCTTAGATAGTGTAGGAGCCTACGAAGCTTTCTTT	CASSLDSVGAYEAFF
NA	TRBV28	NA	TRBJ1-2	TGTGCCAGCAGGGCAGGGAAAACCTCGGGAGGTAACTATGGCTACACCTTC	CASRAGKTSGGNYGYTF
few	TRBV6-6	TRBD1	TRBJ2-5	TGTGCCAGCAATTTCGACAGGGGGCACCCGGGAGAGACCCAGTACTTC	CASNFDRGHPGETQYF
NA	TRBV2	NA	TRBJ2-4	TGTGCCAGCGTCAGGAAAAACATTCAGTACTTC	CASVRKNIQYF
NA	TRBV5-4	NA	TRBJ1-2	TGTGCCAGCAGCTTGGGACCCCAGGCCCATGGCTACACCTTC	CASSLGPQAHGYTF
NA	TRBV7-2	NA	TRBJ1-1	TGTGCCAGCAGCTTAGGGGGCCGGGGACACCTCACTGAAGCTTTCTTT	CASSLGGRGHLTEAFF
few	TRBV6-5	NA	TRBJ1-2	TGTGCCAGCAGGGCCGGGACATTTGGCTACACCTTC	CASRAGTFGYTF
NA	TRBV3-1/TRBV3-2	TRBD2	TRBJ2-5	TGTGCCAGCAGCCGGCGGACTAGCGGGGGGGGAGAGACCCAGTACTTC	CASSRRTSGGGETQYF
NA	TRBV9	NA	TRBJ2-2	TGTGCCAGCAGCATCAGACAGGCACCGAACACCGGGGAGCTGTTTTTT	CASSIRQAPNTGELFF
NA	TRBV2	TRBD1	TRBJ1-3	TGTGCCAGCAGTCAGGGGGCTGGAAACACCATATATTTT	CASSQGAGNTIYF
NA	TRBV28	TRBD1	TRBJ1-1	TGTGCCAGCAGCACTCCCGGGACAGGGAACACTGAAGCTTTCTTT	CASSTPGTGNTEAFF
NA	TRBV10-3	NA	TRBJ2-3	TGTGCCATCAGTGGGAAGGAACGTCTAGGCGTATTGGGCACAGATACGCAGTATTTT	CAISGKERLGVLGTDTQYF
NA	TRBV5-1	NA	TRBJ2-1	TGCGCCAGCGGGGAGGGGGTTCTTAGCTCCTACAATGAGCAGTTCTTC	CASGEGVLSSYNEQFF
NA	TRBV9	NA	TRBJ2-1	TGTGCCAGCAGCGCTCGACTTCACAATGAGCAGTTCTTC	CASSARLHNEQFF
NA	TRBV4-1	TRBD1	TRBJ1-1	TGCGCCAGCAGCCGAGAGGACAGGGAGAACACTGAAGCTTTCTTT	CASSREDRENTEAFF
NA	TRBV29-1	TRBD2	TRBJ2-3	TGCAGCGTTGCGGGCGCGGGGGGGGCCAGGGCAGATACGCAGTATTTT	CSVAGAGGARADTQYF
NA	TRBV30	NA	TRBJ1-2	TGTGCCTGGAGTCCTCAGTCCTATGGCTACACCTTC	CAWSPQSYGYTF